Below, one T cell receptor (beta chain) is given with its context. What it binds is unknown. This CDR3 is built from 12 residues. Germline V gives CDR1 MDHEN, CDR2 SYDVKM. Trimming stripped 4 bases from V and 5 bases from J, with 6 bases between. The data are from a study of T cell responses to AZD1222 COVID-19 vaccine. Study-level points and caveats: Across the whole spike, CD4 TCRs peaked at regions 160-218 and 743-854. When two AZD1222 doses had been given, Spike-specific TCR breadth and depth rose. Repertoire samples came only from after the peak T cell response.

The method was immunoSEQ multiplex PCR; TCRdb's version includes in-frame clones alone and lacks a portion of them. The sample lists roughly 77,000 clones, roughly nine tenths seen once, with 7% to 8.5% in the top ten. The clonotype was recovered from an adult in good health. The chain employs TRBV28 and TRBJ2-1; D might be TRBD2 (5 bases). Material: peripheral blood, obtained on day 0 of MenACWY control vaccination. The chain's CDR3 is CASSSGNNEQFF. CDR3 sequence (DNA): TGTGCCAGCAGTTCGGGAAACAATGAGCAGTTCTTC. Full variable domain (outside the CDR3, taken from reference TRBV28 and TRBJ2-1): DVKVTQSSRYLVKRTGEKVFLECVQDMDHENMFWYRQDPGLGLRLIYFSYDVKMKEKGDIPEGYSVSREKKERFSLILESASTNQTSMYLCASSSGNNEQFFGPGTRLTVL.